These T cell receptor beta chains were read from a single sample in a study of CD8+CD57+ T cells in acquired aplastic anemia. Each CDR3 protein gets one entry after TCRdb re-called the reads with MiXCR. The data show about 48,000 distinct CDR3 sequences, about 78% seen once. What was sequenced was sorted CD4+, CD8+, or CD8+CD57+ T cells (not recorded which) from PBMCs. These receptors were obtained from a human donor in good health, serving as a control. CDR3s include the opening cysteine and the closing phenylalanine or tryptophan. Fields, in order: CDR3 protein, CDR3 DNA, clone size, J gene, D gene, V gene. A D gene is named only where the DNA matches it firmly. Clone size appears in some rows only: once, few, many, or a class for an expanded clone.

CACSSVGSHNEQFF,TGTGCCTGCAGCTCGGTGGGCTCCCACAATGAGCAGTTCTTC,once,TRBJ2-1,NA,TRBV10-3
CASSLGGRYSGELFF,TGTGCCAGCAGCTTGGGCGGGAGGTACAGCGGGGAGCTGTTTTTT,NA,TRBJ2-2,TRBD2,TRBV5-4
CATSREWGDQETQYF,TGTGCCACCAGCAGAGAATGGGGGGACCAAGAGACCCAGTACTTC,NA,TRBJ2-5,NA,TRBV15
CASRAHYGYTF,TGTGCCAGTAGAGCCCACTATGGCTACACCTTC,few,TRBJ1-2,NA,TRBV19
CATTGRYNEAFF,TGTGCCACCACAGGGCGGTATAATGAAGCTTTCTTT,NA,TRBJ1-1,NA,TRBV7-8
CASSDDPGHNEQFF,TGTGCCAGCAGTGACGATCCCGGACACAATGAGCAGTTCTTC,many,TRBJ2-1,NA,TRBV6-4
CASRYTGTTDGYTF,TGTGCCAGCAGATATACCGGGACAACCGACGGCTACACCTTC,NA,TRBJ1-2,NA,TRBV2
CAGRESGAGSYEQYF,TGTGCCGGCAGAGAATCCGGGGCAGGGTCCTACGAGCAGTACTTC,few,TRBJ2-7,NA,TRBV6-1
CASTFNAGHNEQFF,TGTGCCAGCACCTTCAACGCGGGCCACAATGAGCAGTTCTTC,NA,TRBJ2-1,NA,TRBV11-2
CASSESGRFWAPLHF,TGTGCCAGCAGTGAATCCGGCAGGTTTTGGGCACCCCTCCACTTT,NA,TRBJ1-6,NA,TRBV25-1
CASRPTGTGGEETQYF,TGTGCCAGCAGACCTACGGGGACAGGGGGCGAAGAGACCCAGTACTTC,NA,TRBJ2-5,TRBD1,TRBV12-3/TRBV12-4
CASSPNRVGYTF,TGTGCCAGCAGCCCCAACAGGGTTGGCTACACCTTC,NA,TRBJ1-2,NA,TRBV7-9
CAAGVGAMNTEAFF,TGTGCCGCAGGTGTAGGGGCGATGAACACTGAAGCTTTCTTT,NA,TRBJ1-1,NA,TRBV25-1
CASLDGGSIEQYF,TGTGCCAGCCTGGACGGTGGGTCGATCGAGCAGTACTTC,NA,TRBJ2-7,NA,TRBV2
CATVGLDTEAFF,TGCGCCACCGTTGGGTTGGACACTGAAGCTTTCTTT,NA,TRBJ1-1,NA,TRBV10-2
CATSESGTSVGNEQFF,TGTGCCACCAGTGAGTCCGGGACTAGCGTTGGCAATGAGCAGTTCTTC,NA,TRBJ2-1,TRBD2,TRBV24-1
CAGWDKWYGYTF,TGTGCCGGATGGGACAAGTGGTATGGCTACACCTTC,NA,TRBJ1-2,NA,TRBV12-3/TRBV12-4
CAISEPEGISYGYTF,TGTGCCATCAGTGAGCCGGAGGGAATTAGCTATGGCTACACCTTC,few,TRBJ1-2,NA,TRBV10-3
CASSVGGEYTEAFF,TGTGCCAGCAGCGTCGGGGGGGAGTACACTGAAGCTTTCTTT,NA,TRBJ1-1,NA,TRBV9
CSARDRGTGDYNEQFF,TGCAGTGCTAGAGATCGTGGGACAGGAGACTACAATGAGCAGTTCTTC,NA,TRBJ2-1,TRBD1,TRBV20-1
CATSRGQGGEKLFF,TGTGCCACCAGCAGGGGACAGGGAGGGGAAAAACTGTTTTTT,NA,TRBJ1-4,TRBD1,TRBV15
CASSLDRQGVVVAFF,TGTGCCAGCAGCTTAGATCGCCAGGGGGTGGTGGTAGCTTTCTTT,NA,TRBJ1-1,TRBD1,TRBV11-3